Listed below are T cell receptor beta chains from one sample, sequenced in a study of Graves' ophthalmopathy and Graves' hyperthyroidism. TCRdb used MiXCR to reprocess the multiplex PCR reads, holding one entry per CDR3 protein. The sample holds hundreds of thousands of distinct CDR3 sequences, under 50% seen once. The source material was peripheral blood. These receptors all stem from an adult man with Graves' ophthalmopathy. Both conserved end residues are part of each CDR3. D genes are given only for firm matches. Some rows have no size entry. The others give once, few or many, or a class for an expanded clone.

CDR3: CASSLEVGRPQHF
DNA: TGTGCCAGCAGCTTGGAAGTGGGTCGGCCCCAGCATTTT
size: NA
J: TRBJ1-5
D: NA
V: TRBV5-4

CDR3: CASSGGTPNQPQHF
DNA: TGTGCCAGCAGCGGGGGGACACCAAATCAGCCCCAGCATTTT
size: many
J: TRBJ1-5
D: NA
V: TRBV5-5

CDR3: CASSDLGTNVLTF
DNA: TGTGCCAGCAGTGATTTAGGGACCAACGTCCTGACTTTC
size: once
J: TRBJ2-6
D: NA
V: TRBV2

CDR3: CASSWTSAGELFF
DNA: TGTGCCAGCAGTTGGACTAGCGCCGGGGAGCTGTTTTTT
size: NA
J: TRBJ2-2
D: TRBD2
V: TRBV12-3/TRBV12-4

CDR3: CASSAAVGPNQPQQYF
DNA: TGTGCCAGCAGCGCAGCGGTAGGTCCCAATCAGCCCCAGCAGTACTTC
size: NA
J: TRBJ2-7
D: NA
V: TRBV7-9

CDR3: CASSRDFTEAFF
DNA: TGTGCCAGCAGCAGGGACTTCACTGAAGCTTTCTTT
size: NA
J: TRBJ1-1
D: NA
V: TRBV10-3

CDR3: CASSAGGVWGYTF
DNA: TGTGCCAGCAGTGCTGGCGGGGTTTGGGGCTACACCTTC
size: many
J: TRBJ1-2
D: NA
V: TRBV25-1

CDR3: CSVEAAVPTGELFF
DNA: TGCAGCGTTGAGGCAGCGGTTCCCACCGGGGAGCTGTTTTTT
size: NA
J: TRBJ2-2
D: NA
V: TRBV29-1

CDR3: CASIGQGASGYTF
DNA: TGTGCCAGCATTGGACAGGGGGCGTCTGGCTACACCTTC
size: NA
J: TRBJ1-2
D: TRBD1
V: TRBV2

CDR3: CASSLGQGTEAFF
DNA: TGTGCCAGCAGCTTAGGGCAGGGCACTGAAGCTTTCTTT
size: many
J: TRBJ1-1
D: NA
V: TRBV7-2

CDR3: CASSVAGPNSPLHF
DNA: TGTGCCAGCAGCGTAGCGGGACCAAATTCACCCCTCCACTTT
size: many
J: TRBJ1-6
D: NA
V: TRBV9

CDR3: CASSYGGHNQPQHF
DNA: TGTGCCAGCAGTTACGGGGGCCACAATCAGCCCCAGCATTTT
size: few
J: TRBJ1-5
D: NA
V: TRBV6-5

CDR3: CAIRPGQMNTEAFF
DNA: TGTGCCATCAGGCCGGGACAGATGAACACTGAAGCTTTCTTT
size: many
J: TRBJ1-1
D: TRBD1
V: TRBV10-3

CDR3: CASSLGWLAASDSYEQYF
DNA: TGCGCCAGCAGCTTGGGCTGGTTAGCGGCTAGCGACTCCTACGAGCAGTACTTC
size: few
J: TRBJ2-7
D: NA
V: TRBV5-1

CDR3: CSARDRDSHNSPLHF
DNA: TGCAGTGCTAGAGATAGGGACAGTCATAATTCACCCCTCCACTTT
size: many
J: TRBJ1-6
D: TRBD1
V: TRBV20-1

CDR3: CASSSQGFGVDEQYF
DNA: TGTGCCAGCAGTAGCCAGGGTTTTGGCGTAGACGAGCAGTACTTC
size: NA
J: TRBJ2-7
D: NA
V: TRBV2

CDR3: CATRGTVQETQYF
DNA: TGTGCCACCCGAGGGACAGTCCAAGAGACCCAGTACTTC
size: many
J: TRBJ2-5
D: TRBD1
V: TRBV15

CDR3: CASSLNLGNTIYF
DNA: TGTGCCAGCAGCCTAAACCTGGGAAACACCATATATTTT
size: many
J: TRBJ1-3
D: NA
V: TRBV9

CDR3: CASSLGDEGTYGYTF
DNA: TGTGCCAGCAGTTTAGGGGATGAGGGGACCTATGGCTACACCTTC
size: many
J: TRBJ1-2
D: NA
V: TRBV12-3/TRBV12-4

CDR3: CASSESGFDTGELFF
DNA: TGTGCCAGCAGTGAATCCGGATTCGACACCGGGGAGCTGTTTTTT
size: many
J: TRBJ2-2
D: NA
V: TRBV2

CDR3: CSVDPLGLPNYGYTF
DNA: TGCAGCGTTGACCCTCTGGGCTTGCCTAACTATGGCTACACCTTC
size: many
J: TRBJ1-2
D: NA
V: TRBV29-1

CDR3: CASSSSWGYGYTF
DNA: TGTGCCAGCAGCTCCTCTTGGGGCTATGGCTACACCTTC
size: many
J: TRBJ1-2
D: NA
V: TRBV7-8